One TCR beta chain is described in this entry. These data originate in a study of cytomegalovirus exposure and HLA in healthy donors. Germline CDR1 reads SGHNT; CDR2 reads YYREEE (reference sequence). The CDR3 contains 17 residues. J lost 0 bases, V lost 4 bases, and 6 bases had no gene match. The assay was immunoSEQ multiplex PCR, and TCRdb's table has in-frame clones only and misses some. The table has roughly 90,000 clones, approximately 93% seen once. V is TRBV5-4 and J is TRBJ2-6, with 8 positions matching TRBD1. Sequencing was carried out using PBMCs. This clonotype was sampled from a woman aged 25 to 45 in good health and CMV-seropositive. CDR3 region: CASSRQGRVSGANVLTF. The CDR3 DNA sequence: TGTGCCAGCAGCCGACAGGGGCGGGTCTCTGGGGCCAACGTCCTGACTTTC.